The 20 T cell receptor beta chains below all came from one sample that was sequenced in a study of blood T cell repertoires in COVID-19. Method: immunoSEQ multiplex PCR; TCRdb's copy keeps in-frame clones and lacks some. The data contain some 140,000 clones, under 80% of them singletons. The sequenced material came from peripheral blood. The receptors shown here come from an elderly man with acute or convalescent COVID-19.

The V gene is TRBV28, the J gene TRBJ1-1; TRBD1 aligns across 8 bases. V was clipped by 5 bases and J by 1 base; unmatched bases: 6. The CDR3 has 15 amino acids. Germline loops: CDR1 MDHEN, CDR2 SYDVKM. The CDR3 DNA is TGTGCCAGCAGTCCCTACAGGGGGGGGAACACTGAAGCTTTCTTT. It codes for CASSPYRGGNTEAFF.

The V gene is TRBV4-2, the J gene TRBJ1-2; D uncertain. Trimming shortened V by 6 bases and J by 4 bases, and 12 bases separated the two germline ends. The germline V gene has CDR1 LGHNA and CDR2 YNFKEQ. This CDR3 has 13 amino acids. The CDR3 is CASRAVLAYGYTF. In DNA, the CDR3 is TGTGCCAGCAGAGCGGTCCTTGCCTATGGCTACACCTTC.

The rearrangement links TRBV2 to TRBJ2-5, with D possibly TRBD2 on 5 matching bases. This CDR3 contains 13 residues. V was shortened by 6 bases and J by 5 bases, with 13 bases between the two germline ends. The germline gives CDR1 SNHLY, CDR2 FYNNEI. DNA for the CDR3: TGTGCCAGCAGAGGAGGCCCATGGGAGACCCAGTACTTC. Its translation is CASRGGPWETQYF.

This chain connects TRBV19 to TRBJ1-4; maybe TRBD1 (6 bases). This CDR3 has 16 residues. Trimming shortened V by 3 bases and J by 7 bases, and 18 bases separated the two germline ends. Germline V CDR1 and CDR2: LNHDA, SQIVND (reference sequence). DNA of the CDR3: TGTGCCAGTAGTATCATACAGGGTATGCAAAGTGAAAAACTGTTTTTT. Its translation is CASSIIQGMQSEKLFF.

V is TRBV6-5 and J is TRBJ2-7, with D possibly TRBD2 on 5 matching bases. CDR3 length equals 15 residues. Germline values: CDR1 MNHEY, CDR2 SVGAGI. V was cut by 0 bases and J by 3 bases, with 12 bases left in between. The CDR3 sequence: CASSYSAGRRYEQYF. CDR3 nucleotide sequence: TGTGCCAGCAGTTACTCTGCGGGCAGGCGCTACGAGCAGTACTTC.

V gene TRBV2 combines with J gene TRBJ1-2; TRBD1 aligns across 7 bases. J gave up 7 bases and V 4 bases, and 3 bases lay outside the gene matches. The CDR3 spans 12 residues. Germline loops: CDR1 SNHLY, CDR2 FYNNEI. As DNA, the CDR3 is TGTGCCAGCAGTGGCCGGACAGGTGGCTACACCTTC. Translation: CASSGRTGGYTF.

This clone was seen only once. The rearrangement links TRBV19 to TRBJ1-2; 9 bases match TRBD1. This CDR3 spans 17 amino acids. Germline CDR1 LNHDA, CDR2 SQIVND (reference sequence). The J segment lost 4 bases and the V segment lost 2 bases, leaving 11 bases of the junction unmatched. In DNA form, the CDR3 reads TGTGCCAGTAGTATATGGAGGACAGGGGTATTCGGCTATGGCTACACCTTC. Protein sequence: CASSIWRTGVFGYGYTF.

The chain links TRBV18 to TRBJ2-3; the match to TRBD2 covers 12 bases. The junction had 7 bases not matched to a gene; V was cut back by 6 bases and J by 6 bases. CDR1 and CDR2 from the germline V gene are KGHSH and LQKENI. CDR3 size: 15 residues. The CDR3 DNA reads as TGTGCCAGCTCGCCCTCTAGCGGGGGGGGTGATACGCAGTATTTT. Amino acids: CASSPSSGGGDTQYF.

V gene TRBV20-1 combines with J gene TRBJ2-7; D not resolved. CDR3 length: 14 residues. Deletions cut 3 bases from V and 1 base from J, with 13 bases between. Germline V gene sequence: CDR1 DFQATT, CDR2 SNEGSKA (reference sequence). CDR3 residues: CSASEGWRSYEQYF. For the CDR3, the DNA is TGCAGTGCTAGTGAAGGTTGGCGGTCCTACGAGCAGTACTTC.

The chain links TRBV7-9 to TRBJ2-3; 10 bases align to TRBD2. This CDR3 is built from 17 residues. Germline assignment: CDR1 SEHNR and CDR2 FQNEAQ (reference sequence). After removal of 1 base from V and 5 bases from J, the junction contained 9 bases not matched to a gene. CDR3 protein: CASSLGASGGAVDTQYF. Written as DNA, the CDR3 is TGTGCCAGCAGCTTAGGGGCGAGCGGGGGGGCGGTAGATACGCAGTATTTT.

Turning to this clone: One end of the junction is discordant with germline, which a read error may explain. The chain is built from TRBV6-6 and TRBJ1-1; TRBD1 agrees at 8 bases. In germline, CDR1 is MNHNY, CDR2 SVGAGI (reference sequence). CDR3 size: 13 residues. The CDR3 spells CASSRQGTAETFF. CDR3 coding DNA: TGTGCCAGCAGTAGACAGGGGACGGCTGAAACTTTCTTT.

The gene calls are TRBV6-1 and TRBJ2-7; 9 bases map to TRBD1. The V gene end was trimmed by 0 bases and the J gene end by 7 bases; junction bases not matched to a gene: 7. In germline, CDR1 is MNHNS, CDR2 SASEGT. The CDR3 length is 15 residues. The CDR3 DNA reads TGTGCCAGCAGTGAAGCAGGGACAGGGTTGGGGGAGCAGTACTTC. Protein: CASSEAGTGLGEQYF.

V is TRBV4-1 and J is TRBJ2-3; no clear D gene. The CDR3 extends over 16 amino acids. Trimming took 5 bases from V and 0 from J, leaving 15 bases between them. The germline gives CDR1 MGHRA, CDR2 YSYEKL. The CDR3 DNA reads as TGCGCCAGCAGCACGTACGCGAGGCCTAGCACAGATACGCAGTATTTT. Protein: CASSTYARPSTDTQYF.

The chain employs TRBV4-1 and TRBJ1-1; tentative D call: TRBD1 (5 bases). The V and J ends lost 1 base and 0 bases respectively, with 12 bases between them. The CDR3 consists of 16 residues. The germline V gene has CDR1 MGHRA and CDR2 YSYEKL. The CDR3 nucleotides read TGCGCCAGCAGCCAAGCCAGGGCCAGACTGAACACTGAAGCTTTCTTT. It specifies CASSQARARLNTEAFF.

This clone was seen many times. This chain's CDR3 is CASSLTGGRYGELFF. The CDR3 bases are TGTGCCAGCAGCTTAACTGGAGGACGGTACGGGGAGCTGTTTTTT. The chain recombines TRBV7-3 with TRBJ2-2; maybe TRBD2 (5 bases). V was clipped by 0 bases and J by 7 bases, with 12 bases between them. The germline V gene has CDR1 SGHTA and CDR2 FQGTGA. The CDR3 consists of 15 residues. The full variable domain, in which reference TRBV7-3 and TRBJ2-2 provide the parts outside the CDR3, is GAGVSQTPSNKVTEKGKYVELRCDPISGHTALYWYRQSLGQGPEFLIYFQGTGAADDSGLPNDRFFAVRPEGSVSTLKIQRTERGDSAVYLCASSLTGGRYGELFFGEGSRLTVL.

The chain combines TRBV11-1 with TRBJ1-2, with a weak D call TRBD1 (5 bases). The germline gives CDR1 SGHAT, CDR2 FQDESV (reference sequence). Trimming left V 0 bases short and J 4 bases short, with 9 bases between. The CDR3 length is 14 residues. The CDR3 sequence: CASSLAGLGYGYTF. CDR3 sequence (DNA): TGTGCCAGCAGCTTAGCGGGGCTCGGCTATGGCTACACCTTC.

Only a few counts were recorded for this clone. V is TRBV2 and J is TRBJ2-1; 7 positions match TRBD2. Looked up from germline, CDR1 is SNHLY and CDR2 is FYNNEI. The CDR3 has 16 amino acids. Trimming at V came to 4 bases and at J to 4 bases, leaving 10 bases not matched to a gene. This CDR3 is CASSAVDLAVYNEQFF. In DNA, the CDR3 is TGTGCCAGCAGTGCGGTAGACCTAGCGGTTTACAATGAGCAGTTCTTC.

The chain carries TRBV5-1 and TRBJ2-3; a weak D match, TRBD1 (10 bases). The germline V and J ends were trimmed by 2 bases and 2 bases, with 30 bases remaining between them. There are 21 residues in the CDR3. Germline CDR1 is SGHRS and CDR2 is YFSETQ. The CDR3 loop is CASSFDGTGDSGGIPTDTQYF. The CDR3 DNA sequence: TGCGCCAGCAGCTTCGACGGGACAGGGGATAGCGGGGGCATCCCCACAGATACGCAGTATTTT.

The J gene is TRBJ1-6, the V gene TRBV5-1; possibly TRBD1 for D (5 bases). The CDR3 consists of 15 residues. Germline values: CDR1 SGHRS, CDR2 YFSETQ. Deletions cut 0 bases from V and 9 bases from J, with 13 bases between. The CDR3: CASSLGAGGFSPLHF. The CDR3 DNA reads TGCGCCAGCAGCTTGGGGGCGGGGGGGTTTTCACCCCTCCACTTT.

V usage is TRBV7-2 and J usage is TRBJ1-3; D gene unclear. Trimming pared 6 bases from V and 0 bases from J, leaving 9 bases between. CDR3 length: 14 amino acids. Germline values: CDR1 SGHTA, CDR2 FQGNSA. The CDR3 reads CASSLAGSGNTIYF. The DNA of the CDR3 is TGTGCCAGCAGTTTGGCGGGCTCTGGAAACACCATATATTTT.